These 26 T cell receptor beta chains originate from one sample sequenced in a study of regulatory T cells in long-lasting Graves disease. With iRepertoire HTBI primers and Arm-PCR of CDR3 regions, TCR beta libraries were built. MiXCR, run by TCRdb on the multiplex PCR reads, gives a single entry per CDR3 protein. This sample has hundreds of thousands of distinct CDR3 sequences; around a fifth occur once, and the top ten carry 7.1%. Time point given: persistent/refractory GD, antithyroid drugs over 5 years with positive TRAb. The TCR library was prepared using RNA isolated from PBMCs. Sample: peripheral blood mononuclear cells (PBMCs), taken when the disease was refractory, from a patient treated with antithyroid drugs. These receptors all come from a female donor with Graves disease.

This clonotype was observed at least ten times. The chain recombines TRBV30 with TRBJ1-6; D is unclear. The CDR3 consists of 14 residues. CDR1 is GTSNPN and CDR2 is SVGIG in the germline V gene (reference sequence). V gave up 0 bases and J gave up 7 bases, with 10 bases separating them. The CDR3, as DNA: TGTGCCTGGAGTGTATCAGCGAAAAATTCACCCCTCCACTTT. Protein sequence: CAWSVSAKNSPLHF.

This clonotype appeared a few times. The rearrangement links TRBV7-9 to TRBJ2-7, with 11 positions matching TRBD1. The V and J ends lost 5 bases and 6 bases, in that order; junction bases with no gene match: 6. Germline values: CDR1 SEHNR, CDR2 FQNEAQ (reference sequence). This CDR3 comprises 14 residues. CDR3 DNA: TGTGCCAGCAGCGGGGGGGACAGGGGGACCGAGCAGTACTTC. Its protein product is CASSGGDRGTEQYF.

The CDR3 region has the DNA TGTGCCTGGAGGGAGGTGGGCAGGGGCGGAACCGGGGAGCTGTTTTTT. As protein: CAWREVGRGGTGELFF. The chain combines TRBV30 with TRBJ2-2; possibly TRBD1 for D (6 bases). Trimming shortened V by 3 bases and J by 5 bases, and 19 bases separated the two germline ends. Germline-derived CDR1 and CDR2 are GTSNPN and SVGIG (reference sequence). This CDR3 has 16 residues. Using reference TRBV30 and TRBJ2-2 for the parts outside the CDR3, the full variable domain is SQTIHQWPATLVQPVGSPLSLECTVEGTSNPNLYWYRQAAGRGLQLLFYSVGIGQISSEVPQNLSASRPQDRQFILSSKKLLLSDSGFYLCAWREVGRGGTGELFFGEGSRLTVL.

The chain recombines TRBV10-3 with TRBJ2-7; D is ambiguous. There are 13 residues in the CDR3. From germline, CDR1 is ENHRY and CDR2 SYGVKD. The V end was cut by 2 bases, the J end by 4 bases, with 9 bases between. The CDR3 is CAISEGYEYEQYF. Written as DNA, the CDR3 is TGTGCCATCAGTGAGGGCTACGAATACGAGCAGTACTTC.

Many counts were recorded for this clonotype. The chain has TRBV13 and TRBJ1-5, with a weak D call TRBD1 (5 bases). V lost 11 bases, J lost 7 bases, and 15 bases lay in between. Germline loops: CDR1 PRHDT, CDR2 FYEKMQ (reference sequence). This CDR3 spans 12 amino acids. CDR3 residues: CASGQGGQPQHF. Here the CDR3 DNA reads TGTGCCTCAGGGCAGGGAGGACAGCCCCAGCATTTT.

This clonotype came up a few times. This rearrangement joins TRBV7-2 to TRBJ1-2; possible D gene TRBD1, 5 bases. The germline CDR1 and CDR2 sequences are SGHTA and FQGNSA. V lost 6 bases and J lost 4, with 18 bases in between. CDR3 length equals 15 residues. The CDR3 reads CASSRGGGGIYGYTF. In DNA, the CDR3 is TGTGCCAGCAGTCGTGGGGGGGGTGGTATCTATGGCTACACCTTC.

This sequence joins TRBV5-1 and TRBJ2-7; tentative D call: TRBD1 (6 bases). Germline loops: CDR1 SGHRS, CDR2 YFSETQ. The CDR3 totals 16 residues. Trimming left V 0 bases short and J 3 bases short, with 16 bases between. The CDR3 is CASSLAKAGDGYEQYF. The CDR3 DNA reads TGCGCCAGCAGCTTGGCCAAGGCAGGGGATGGCTACGAGCAGTACTTC.

In its sample, this clonotype was seen many times. The rearrangement links TRBV27 to TRBJ2-7; D remains unclear. From germline, CDR1 is MNHEY and CDR2 SMNVEV (reference sequence). Deletions cut 5 bases from V and 3 bases from J, with 11 bases between. The CDR3 totals 13 residues. The chain's CDR3 is CASSRTPRYEQYF. Here the CDR3 DNA reads TGTGCCAGCAGTCGGACCCCCCGCTACGAGCAGTACTTC.

Regarding this clonotype: A read error may be the cause here, since a much bigger clone is one base away. The V and J genes are TRBV6-1 and TRBJ2-7; TRBD2 aligns across 10 bases. The CDR3 consists of 14 residues. Trimming took 9 bases from V and 2 from J; bases not matched to a gene: 7. CDR1 is MNHNS and CDR2 is SASEGT in the germline V gene. CDR3 protein: CASFIGLAAYEQYF. The CDR3 DNA reads as TGTGCCAGTTTTATCGGACTAGCGGCCTACGAGCAGTACTTC.

This clonotype was counted between two and nine times. The chain joins TRBV4-1 to TRBJ2-5, with 7 bases identical to TRBD2. Germline assignment: CDR1 MGHRA and CDR2 YSYEKL. The CDR3 consists of 15 residues. The V gene end was trimmed by 0 bases and the J gene end by 4 bases; junction bases not matched to a gene: 5. DNA for the CDR3: TGCGCCAGCAGCCAAGAGGGTTGGGGGGGAGAGACCCAGTACTTC. Its protein is CASSQEGWGGETQYF.

This clonotype was observed a few times. V gene TRBV29-1 combines with J gene TRBJ2-3, with D possibly being TRBD2 (5 bases). The V gene's germline CDR1 is SQVTM and CDR2 ANQGSEA. V was pared by 8 bases and J by 3 bases, with 15 bases between. This CDR3 contains 13 residues. CDR3 coding DNA: TGCAGCATCATGAGAGCGGCTACAGATACGCAGTATTTT. It codes for CSIMRAATDTQYF.

V is TRBV5-1 and J is TRBJ2-1; D unclear. The V and J ends lost 0 bases and 4 bases respectively, with 17 bases between them. The CDR3 extends over 17 amino acids. In germline, CDR1 is SGHRS, CDR2 YFSETQ. Here the CDR3 reads CASSLGRRLPLYNEQFF. CDR3 coding DNA: TGCGCCAGCAGCTTGGGACGGCGCCTACCCTTGTACAATGAGCAGTTCTTC.

The chain employs TRBV29-1 and TRBJ2-7; TRBD2 agrees at 8 bases. The CDR3 runs 12 residues. The V gene end was trimmed by 3 bases and the J gene end by 3 bases; junction bases not matched to a gene: 1. The germline CDR1 and CDR2 sequences are SQVTM and ANQGSEA. CDR3 in DNA: TGCAGCGTTGAGGGACTAGACTACGAGCAGTACTTC. Translation: CSVEGLDYEQYF.

This clonotype appeared many times. The chain recombines TRBV12-3 or TRBV12-4 with TRBJ1-2; TRBD1 matches 8 bases. The CDR3 is made up of 13 amino acids. Germline trimming cut 5 bases from V and 9 bases from J; bases unmatched to any gene: 8. Here the CDR3 reads CASSISGGASYTF. The CDR3 DNA reads TGTGCCAGCAGTATCTCAGGGGGCGCAAGCTACACCTTC.

The chain couples TRBV7-8 to TRBJ2-1; 9 bases match TRBD2. Germline V lookup: CDR1 SGHVS, CDR2 FQNEAQ. After removal of 5 bases from V and 7 bases from J, the junction contained 18 bases not matched to a gene. The CDR3 loop spans 18 amino acids. This chain's CDR3 is CASSPPLRWSGRPNEQFF. In DNA form, the CDR3 reads TGTGCCAGCAGCCCCCCCCTCCGGTGGAGCGGGAGGCCAAATGAGCAGTTCTTC. Filled out from reference TRBV7-8 and TRBJ2-1, the complete variable domain reads GAGVSQSPRYKVAKRGQDVALRCDPISGHVSLFWYQQALGQGPEFLTYFQNEAQLDKSGLPSDRFFAERPEGSVSTLKIQRTQQEDSAVYLCASSPPLRWSGRPNEQFFGPGTRLTVL.

This clonotype was detected only a few times. This chain joins TRBV20-1 and TRBJ1-4; D unresolved. The germline V gene has CDR1 DFQATT and CDR2 SNEGSKA (reference sequence). V was shortened by 0 bases and J by 8 bases, with 16 bases between the two germline ends. CDR3 length: 15 residues. The CDR3: CSARDEGPAGEKLFF. The DNA for the CDR3 is TGCAGTGCTAGAGATGAGGGTCCTGCCGGGGAAAAACTGTTTTTT.

This clonotype was observed a handful of times. The chain carries TRBV5-8 and TRBJ2-7; maybe TRBD2 (5 bases). The germline V gene encodes CDR1 SGHTS and CDR2 YDEGEE. V was clipped by 4 bases and J by 7 bases, with 15 bases between them. This CDR3 is built from 13 residues. CDR3 loop: CASSPGPTGEQYF. The CDR3 DNA is TGTGCCAGCAGCCCTGGCCCCACGGGGGAGCAGTACTTC.

As concerns this clonotype: A much more abundant neighbour one base away suggests this may be a read error. The chain is built from TRBV6-1 and TRBJ1-5, with 7 bases aligning to TRBD1. Germline CDR1 MNHNS, CDR2 SASEGT. The length of the CDR3 is 13 residues. CDR3 loop: CVSSGTEDQPQHF. The CDR3 DNA is TGTGTCAGCAGTGGGACAGAAGATCAGCCCCAGCATTTT.

CDR3 DNA sequence: TGTGCCAGCAGTCCGGTGGGGGGGACAGATACGCAGTATTTT. Protein product: CASSPVGGTDTQYF. The chain couples TRBV28 to TRBJ2-3, with TRBD2 matching over 7 bases. The CDR3 consists of 14 residues. V lost 5 bases to trimming and J lost 3 bases; unmatched junction nucleotides: 5. Germline V gene sequence: CDR1 MDHEN, CDR2 SYDVKM.

Many counts were recorded for this clonotype. The chain combines TRBV12-3 or TRBV12-4 with TRBJ1-1; a possible D gene is TRBD1 (5 bases). This CDR3 region has 14 residues. With 6 bases removed from V and 4 bases from J, the gap between germline ends came to 15 bases. In DNA, the CDR3 is TGTGCCAGCAGGGAAGGGCCCGGGGGCACTGAAGCTTTCTTT. Translating it yields CASREGPGGTEAFF.

About this clonotype: The junction does not match germline at one end; this may be a read error. The chain recombines TRBV29-1 with TRBJ2-5, with 7 bases fitting TRBD1. Germline loops: CDR1 SQVTM, CDR2 ANQGSEA. The CDR3 totals 14 residues. CDR3 coding DNA: TGCAGCGTCGATTACAGGGGTGGACGAGAGGCCCAGTACTTC. Translated, it gives CSVDYRGGREAQYF.

The rearrangement links TRBV4-2 to TRBJ2-5; 12 bases align to TRBD2. Germline V lookup: CDR1 LGHNA, CDR2 YNFKEQ. The V gene end was trimmed by 1 base and the J gene end by 1 base; junction bases not matched to a gene: 7. This CDR3 comprises 18 residues. The CDR3 reads CASSQVLAGGPSQETQYF. In nucleotides, the CDR3 is TGTGCCAGCAGCCAAGTTCTAGCGGGAGGGCCTTCCCAAGAGACCCAGTACTTC.

This clonotype was detected many times. V usage is TRBV20-1 and J usage is TRBJ2-5, with D uncertain. The CDR3 spans 13 residues. Trimming cost V 6 bases and J 1 base, with 12 bases left between them. The germline CDR1 and CDR2 sequences are DFQATT and SNEGSKA (reference sequence). In nucleotides, the CDR3 is TGCAGTGCCCGTAGCCGCACCCAAGAGACCCAGTACTTC. Residues: CSARSRTQETQYF.

This clonotype was detected ten times or more. The V call is TRBV19, the J call TRBJ1-5; no clear D gene. V was cut by 3 bases and J by 0 bases, with 12 bases left in between. This CDR3 comprises 16 residues. Germline V CDR1 and CDR2: LNHDA, SQIVND (reference sequence). The CDR3 region is CASSIWADTSNQPQHF. The DNA for the CDR3 is TGTGCCAGTAGTATTTGGGCAGACACTAGCAATCAGCCCCAGCATTTT.

This clonotype was recorded at least ten times. The chain combines TRBV5-1 with TRBJ1-6; 10 bases are shared with TRBD1. V was pared by 4 bases and J by 8 bases, with 9 bases of the junction left unmatched. This CDR3 comprises 16 residues. The V gene's germline CDR1 is SGHRS and CDR2 YFSETQ. This chain's CDR3 is CASSALRGTGDSPLHF. The CDR3 DNA is TGCGCCAGCAGCGCCCTCCGAGGGACAGGGGATTCACCCCTCCACTTT. The variable domain in full, completed from reference TRBV5-1 and TRBJ1-6, reads KAGVTQTPRYLIKTRGQQVTLSCSPISGHRSVSWYQQTPGQGLQFLFEYFSETQRNKGNFPGRFSGRQFSNSRSEMNVSTLELGDSALYLCASSALRGTGDSPLHFGNGTRLTVT.

In its sample, this clonotype was seen many times. This chain joins TRBV28 and TRBJ2-2; 10 nucleotides match TRBD2. This CDR3 is 17 amino acids long. The germline V gene encodes CDR1 MDHEN and CDR2 SYDVKM. Trimming cost V 2 bases and J 1 base; bases outside gene matches: 4. In nucleotides, the CDR3 is TGTGCCAGCAGTTTACTAGCGGGAGCGAGGAACACCGGGGAGCTGTTTTTT. It codes for CASSLLAGARNTGELFF.